This T cell receptor beta chain came from a study of human thymus T cells (dated by TCRdb to about 2020). Notes on the research overall: The study described the TCR alpha and beta repertoires in under 10 infant thymus samples and a handful of matching peripheral blood samples. Donor ages ranged from about 7 to 244 days, and the cohort comprised six male and a couple of female infants.

The paper as a whole reports these results and caveats: On average, thymus samples gave about 810,000 unique TCRB clonotypes, whereas blood samples gave about 92,000. Usage of V and J gene segments appeared to be biased in both the thymic and the peripheral blood repertoires.

Reading from cysteine to phenylalanine, the CDR3 counts 14 amino acids. This entry keeps only the CDR3 DNA: 42 bases, framed from base 1. At the junction V is shortened by 6 bases and J by 2 bases; bases outside the gene matches: 3. The germline V gene provides CDR1 MDHEN and CDR2 SYDVKM. Comments on this clone: Its cognate antigen has yet to be identified. Base qualities are not at hand, and no much larger clone is one base apart.

Donors were immunologically healthy infants undergoing open corrective cardiac surgery for congenital heart defects in Finland. From four of the eight donors, a small aliquot of about 0.5-1 mL peripheral blood was collected during surgery. Instead of starting from a fixed cell number, genomic DNA extraction from blood samples used all available leukocytes. ACK lysis buffer was used to remove erythrocytes from the blood, and the remaining leukocytes were kept as pellets at -70 degrees C. Genomic DNA was extracted from frozen cell pellets with a QIAsymphony instrument. The immunoSEQ multiplex PCR assay was used to amplify the TCRB and TCRAD loci from a standardized amount of quality-controlled genomic DNA. The amplicons covered the V(D)J region and were long enough to include the CDR3 and to identify the V and J genes. The commercial immunoSEQ service was used to sequence amplicons on an Illumina platform. The authors' analysis ran thus. Primer bias and sequencing errors were corrected as previously described, and TCRAD and TCRB were defined on the basis of the IMGT database. Analysis of the repertoires was done with immunoSEQ Analyzer 3.0 and VDJTools and included basic statistics, V/J segment usage, diversity estimates, rarefaction and pairwise overlap. Diversity was estimated with Chao1, ChaoE, Efron-Thisted, Shannon and inverse Simpson indices, and also on datasets down-sampled to the smallest sample. Repertoire overlap was determined by strict matching of CDR3 nucleotide sequence, V gene and J gene, and Jaccard-based multidimensional scaling clustering was applied. In TCRdb, the immuneACCESS table is reduced to in-frame sequences with V and J assigned. These tables do not hold every clone; where another copy was compared, an unresolved V gene accounts for under half, and the others remain unexplained. The DNA was the basis for D and trimming; V, J and clone size are from that table. Present in this sample are 40,000 to 55,000 clones, nearly 95% of which were seen just once. In total, the top ten clones hold 0.095% to 0.15% of the sample.

The chain employs TRBV28 and TRBJ2-1, with TRBD1 identical over 8 junction bases. Sequencing was performed on blood. This TCR came from a boy in the first two years of life with a congenital heart defect but otherwise immunologically healthy. CDR3 region: CASSPDRAYNEQFF. The nucleotide sequence is given as TGTGCCAGCAGCCCGGACAGGGCCTACAATGAGCAGTTCTTC.